The 14 T cell receptor beta chains below come from one sample, sequenced in a study of blood T cells in healthy people across ages (dated by TCRdb to the mid-2010s). To prepare the library, 5' RACE was applied. Sequencing instrument: Illumina HiSeq 2500. A second PCR of roughly 6 to 11 cycles was run with a J-beta primer mix and a sample-barcoded 5' primer. TCRdb reprocessing: public reads trimmed at Q25 with fastp, clones called with MiXCR, in-frame beta chains kept. Entries are consolidated by CDR3 protein sequence, retaining the most common genes and DNA. The sample table holds some 1.7 million distinct CDR3 sequences, of which about 28% were seen once. The ten most abundant clones make up roughly 8.2% of the sample. Source material: blood. All receptors come from a woman between 25 and 40 years old in good health.

The CDR3 coding sequence is TGTGCCACCAGTGATCGGCAGGGTGGATCCAATGAGCAGTTCTTC. Its translation: CATSDRQGGSNEQFF. V and J are TRBV24-1 and TRBJ2-1, with a possible D match to TRBD1 (5 bases). CDR3 size: 15 residues. V lost 3 bases to trimming and J lost 6 bases, with 14 bases between them. Per the germline V gene, CDR1 is KGHDR and CDR2 is SFDVKD.

Only a few counts were recorded for this clonotype. This chain connects TRBV11-2 to TRBJ2-1, with D unclear. The V and J ends lost 4 bases and 6 bases respectively, with 16 bases between them. The CDR3 totals 15 residues. CDR1 SGHAT and CDR2 FQNNGV come from the germline V gene. CDR3 loop: CASSSLIGSGNEQFF. The CDR3 DNA follows: TGTGCCAGCAGCTCCCTAATTGGGTCAGGCAATGAGCAGTTCTTC.

A word on this clonotype: Mismatch with germline at one junction end may stem from a read error. The chain is built from TRBV7-2 and TRBJ1-4, with D unresolved. This CDR3 is built from 13 residues. Germline lookup yields CDR1 SGHTA and CDR2 FQGNSA. The CDR3 is CASSPQRNKKLFF. In DNA form, the CDR3 reads TGTGCCAGCAGCCCCCAGCGTAATAAAAAACTGTTTTTT.

The gene calls are TRBV29-1 and TRBJ2-2; D ambiguous. Germline V gene data show CDR1 as SQVTM and CDR2 as ANQGSEA. The CDR3 has 15 amino acids. The germline V and J ends were trimmed by 6 bases and 0 bases, with 14 bases remaining between them. CDR3 region: CSVARQYSNTGELFF. In DNA form, the CDR3 reads TGCAGCGTCGCAAGGCAATATTCGAACACCGGGGAGCTGTTTTTT.

V is TRBV5-1 and J is TRBJ2-1; 8 bases are a match to TRBD1. The germline gives CDR1 SGHRS, CDR2 YFSETQ. The CDR3 extends over 15 amino acids. The J segment lost 6 bases and the V segment lost 5 bases, leaving 10 bases of the junction unmatched. DNA of the CDR3: TGCGCCAGCAGTTCCCAGGGGGCTTCCGGCAATGAGCAGTTCTTC. Its protein is CASSSQGASGNEQFF.

This clonotype has only a few counts. The chain couples TRBV20-1 to TRBJ1-5, with a possible D match to TRBD1 (5 bases). V lost 3 bases, J lost 2 bases, and 17 bases lay in between. In germline, CDR1 is DFQATT, CDR2 SNEGSKA (reference sequence). The CDR3 is 16 residues long. CDR3 nucleotide sequence: TGCAGTGCTAGCCGGGCCCGTGGGGGGGGCAATCAGCCCCAGCATTTT. Amino acids: CSASRARGGGNQPQHF.

This clonotype was seen more than once but under ten times. The chain employs TRBV2 and TRBJ2-5, with 8 bases matching TRBD2. Germline CDR1 SNHLY, CDR2 FYNNEI. This CDR3 has 14 amino acids. J lost 5 bases, V lost 3 bases, and 5 bases had no gene match. CDR3 sequence: CASSDLGLVETQYF. The CDR3 bases are TGTGCCAGCAGTGACCTGGGACTAGTTGAGACCCAGTACTTC.

Of note for this clonotype: One junction end disagrees with the germline gene, perhaps due to a read error. The chain has TRBV24-1 and TRBJ2-5, with 8 positions matching TRBD1. CDR3 length: 15 residues. The germline V gene encodes CDR1 KGHDR and CDR2 SFDVKD. CDR3 bases: TGTGCCACCGGTGACTCGGACAGGGCTTGGGAGACCCAGTACTTT. Residues: CATGDSDRAWETQYF.

The chain carries TRBV5-1 and TRBJ1-4, with D perhaps matching TRBD1 (5 bases). The CDR3 has 15 residues. CDR1 is SGHRS, CDR2 YFSETQ, per germline. Between the trimmed V and J ends, which lost 4 bases and 3 bases, there was a span of 13 bases. This chain's CDR3 is CASSPGGDSNEKLFF. DNA of the CDR3: TGCGCCAGCAGCCCCGGAGGGGACTCTAATGAAAAACTGTTTTTT.

This clonotype was found a few times. This sequence joins TRBV7-2 and TRBJ2-1, with D hard to call. V was shortened by 3 bases and J by 9 bases, with 12 bases between the two germline ends. CDR1 is SGHTA, CDR2 FQGNSA, per germline. This CDR3 is 13 amino acids long. CDR3 residues: CASSFRLYGEQFF. The CDR3 DNA sequence: TGTGCCAGCAGCTTTAGGCTATACGGTGAGCAGTTCTTC.

The genes are TRBV5-1 and TRBJ2-3; 9 nucleotides match TRBD1. V shed 5 bases and J 0 bases; nucleotides not matched to a gene: 7. Germline lookup yields CDR1 SGHRS and CDR2 YFSETQ. CDR3 length: 16 amino acids. The CDR3 DNA is TGCGCCAGCAGAGAGGCACAGGGGGCGAGCACAGATACGCAGTATTTT. Translation gives CASREAQGASTDTQYF.

This clonotype was counted only a few times. The rearrangement joins TRBV10-3 to TRBJ2-6; possibly TRBD1 for D (6 bases). V gave up 4 bases and J gave up 0 bases, with 16 bases separating them. Per germline, CDR1 ENHRY and CDR2 SYGVKD. The CDR3 contains 18 residues. The CDR3 DNA sequence: TGTGCCATCAGTGCTAGACAGGAAAGCCTCTCTGGGGCCAACGTCCTGACTTTC. Protein: CAISARQESLSGANVLTF.

J is TRBJ2-7 and V is TRBV4-2, with 12 bases aligning to TRBD2. The germline V gene has CDR1 LGHNA and CDR2 YNFKEQ. V trimming: 1 base; J trimming: 5 bases; junction bases outside the gene matches: 9. There are 17 residues in the CDR3. This chain's CDR3 is CASSQAQTSGGRDEQYF. DNA of the CDR3: TGTGCCAGCAGCCAAGCCCAGACTAGCGGGGGTCGGGACGAGCAGTACTTC.

This clonotype came up many times. The chain joins TRBV5-5 to TRBJ2-6; possibly TRBD2 for D (6 bases). The CDR3 length is 19 residues. Trimming cost V 4 bases and J 0 bases, with 20 bases left between them. CDR1 and CDR2 (germline): SGHKS, YYEKEE (reference sequence). This CDR3 reads CASSAVMGGPISGANVLTF. The CDR3 DNA reads TGTGCCAGCAGCGCCGTTATGGGAGGCCCGATCTCTGGGGCCAACGTCCTGACTTTC.